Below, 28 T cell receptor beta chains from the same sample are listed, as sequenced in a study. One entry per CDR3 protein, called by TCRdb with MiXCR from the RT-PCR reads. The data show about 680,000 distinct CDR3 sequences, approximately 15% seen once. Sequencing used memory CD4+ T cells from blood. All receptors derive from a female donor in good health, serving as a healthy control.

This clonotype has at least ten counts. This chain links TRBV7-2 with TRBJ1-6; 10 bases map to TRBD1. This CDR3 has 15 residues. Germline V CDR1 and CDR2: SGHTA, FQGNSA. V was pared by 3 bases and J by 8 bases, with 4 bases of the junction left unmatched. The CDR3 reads CASSLTGTGDSPLHF. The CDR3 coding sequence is TGTGCCAGCAGCTTGACCGGGACAGGGGATTCACCCCTCCACTTT.

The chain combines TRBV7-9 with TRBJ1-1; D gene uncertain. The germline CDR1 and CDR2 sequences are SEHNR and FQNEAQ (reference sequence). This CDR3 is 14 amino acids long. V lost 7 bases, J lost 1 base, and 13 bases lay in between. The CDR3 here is CASTDNTGNTEAFF. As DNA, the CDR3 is TGTGCCAGCACCGATAACACCGGGAACACTGAAGCTTTCTTT.

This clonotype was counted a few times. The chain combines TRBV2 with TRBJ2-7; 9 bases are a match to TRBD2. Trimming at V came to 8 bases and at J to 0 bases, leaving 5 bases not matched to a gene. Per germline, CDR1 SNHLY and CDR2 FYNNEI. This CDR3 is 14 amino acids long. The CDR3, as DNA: TGTGCCAGCCGACTAGCGGAAAGCTCCTACGAGCAGTACTTC. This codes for CASRLAESSYEQYF.

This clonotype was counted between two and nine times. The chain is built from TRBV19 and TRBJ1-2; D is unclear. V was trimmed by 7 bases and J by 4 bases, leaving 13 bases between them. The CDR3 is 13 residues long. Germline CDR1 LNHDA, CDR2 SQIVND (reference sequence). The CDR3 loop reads CASIPRDSYGYTF. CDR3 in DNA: TGTGCCAGTATTCCGAGAGATTCCTATGGCTACACCTTC.

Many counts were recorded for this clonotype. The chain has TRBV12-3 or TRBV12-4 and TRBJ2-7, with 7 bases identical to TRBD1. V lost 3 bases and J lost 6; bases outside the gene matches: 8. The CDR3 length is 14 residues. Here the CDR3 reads CASSLGRGPSEQYF. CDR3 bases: TGTGCCAGCAGTTTGGGAAGGGGGCCCTCCGAGCAGTACTTC.

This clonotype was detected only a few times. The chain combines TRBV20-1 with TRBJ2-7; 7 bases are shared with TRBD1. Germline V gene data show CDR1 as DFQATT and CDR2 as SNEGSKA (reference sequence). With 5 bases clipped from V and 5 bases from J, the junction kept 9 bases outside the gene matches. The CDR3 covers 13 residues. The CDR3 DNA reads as TGCAGTGCTGCACAGGGGTTTAGCCACGAGCAGTACTTC. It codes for CSAAQGFSHEQYF.

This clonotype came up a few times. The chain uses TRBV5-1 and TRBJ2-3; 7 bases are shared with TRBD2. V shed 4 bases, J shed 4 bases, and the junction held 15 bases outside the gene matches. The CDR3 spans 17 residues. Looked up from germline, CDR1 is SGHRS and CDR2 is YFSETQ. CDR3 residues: CASSLRLTLAEPDTQYF. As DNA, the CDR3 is TGCGCCAGCAGCCTACGACTAACGCTAGCGGAACCAGATACGCAGTATTTT.

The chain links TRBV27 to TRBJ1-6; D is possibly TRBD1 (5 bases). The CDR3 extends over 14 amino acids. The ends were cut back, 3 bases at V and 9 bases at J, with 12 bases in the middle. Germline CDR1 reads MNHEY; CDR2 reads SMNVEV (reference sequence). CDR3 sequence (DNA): TGTGCCAGCAGTTTTGGGGACGCTACTTCACCCCTCCACTTT. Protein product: CASSFGDATSPLHF.

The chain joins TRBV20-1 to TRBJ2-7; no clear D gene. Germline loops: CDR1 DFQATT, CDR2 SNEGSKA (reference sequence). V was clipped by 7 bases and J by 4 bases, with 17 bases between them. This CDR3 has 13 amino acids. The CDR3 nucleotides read TGCAGTGGTAGGTCTGCGAAACTTTACGAGCAGTACTTC. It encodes CSGRSAKLYEQYF.

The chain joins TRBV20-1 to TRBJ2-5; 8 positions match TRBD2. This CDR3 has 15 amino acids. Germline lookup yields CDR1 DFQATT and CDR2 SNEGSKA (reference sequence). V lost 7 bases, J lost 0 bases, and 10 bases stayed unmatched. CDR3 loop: CSGAVAGGNQETQYF. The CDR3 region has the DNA TGCAGTGGCGCGGTCGCGGGGGGTAACCAAGAGACCCAGTACTTC.

The CDR3 is CATSRDNLPNEKLFF. CDR3 sequence (DNA): TGTGCCACCAGCAGAGATAACCTACCTAATGAAAAACTGTTTTTT. The chain combines TRBV15 with TRBJ1-4; the D is unclear. Germline CDR1 is LNHNV and CDR2 is YYDKDF (reference sequence). V lost 0 bases to trimming and J lost 3 bases, with 8 bases between them. There are 15 residues in the CDR3.

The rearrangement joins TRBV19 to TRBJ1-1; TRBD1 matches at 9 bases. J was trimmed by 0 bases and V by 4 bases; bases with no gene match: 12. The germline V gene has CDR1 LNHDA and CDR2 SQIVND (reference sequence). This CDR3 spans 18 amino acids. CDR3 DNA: TGTGCCAGTAGTAGGGACAGGGAAAACAGAGCCATGAACACTGAAGCTTTCTTT. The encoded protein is CASSRDRENRAMNTEAFF.

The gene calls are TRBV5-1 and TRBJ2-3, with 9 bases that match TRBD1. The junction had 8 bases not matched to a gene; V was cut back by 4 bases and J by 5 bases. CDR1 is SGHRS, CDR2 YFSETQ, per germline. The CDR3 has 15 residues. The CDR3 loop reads CASSKGQGDGDTQYF. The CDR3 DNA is TGCGCCAGCAGCAAGGGACAGGGTGATGGAGATACGCAGTATTTT. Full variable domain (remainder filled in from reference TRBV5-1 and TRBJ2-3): KAGVTQTPRYLIKTRGQQVTLSCSPISGHRSVSWYQQTPGQGLQFLFEYFSETQRNKGNFPGRFSGRQFSNSRSEMNVSTLELGDSALYLCASSKGQGDGDTQYFGPGTRLTVL.

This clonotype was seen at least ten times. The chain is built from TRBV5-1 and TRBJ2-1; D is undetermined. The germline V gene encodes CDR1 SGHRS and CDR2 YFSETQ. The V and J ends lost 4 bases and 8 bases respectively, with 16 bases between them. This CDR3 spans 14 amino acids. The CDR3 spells CASSPIPSIDEQFF. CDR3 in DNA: TGCGCCAGCAGCCCAATCCCCAGTATCGATGAGCAGTTCTTC.

In DNA form, the CDR3 reads TGTGCCAGCAGCTTATTGGCATGGGGGGGAGATACGCAGTATTTT. This sequence encodes CASSLLAWGGDTQYF. The V and J genes are TRBV7-2 and TRBJ2-3; 7 bases agree with TRBD2. Trimming took 2 bases from V and 5 from J; bases not matched to a gene: 7. This CDR3 contains 15 residues. CDR1 is SGHTA, CDR2 FQGNSA, per germline.

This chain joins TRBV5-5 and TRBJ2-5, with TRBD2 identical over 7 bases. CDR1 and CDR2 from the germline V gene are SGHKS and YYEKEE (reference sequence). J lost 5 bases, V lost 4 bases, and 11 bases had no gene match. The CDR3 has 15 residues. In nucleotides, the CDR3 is TGTGCCAGCAGCCAGGTTGGGGGAGGGGACGAGACCCAGTACTTC. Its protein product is CASSQVGGGDETQYF.

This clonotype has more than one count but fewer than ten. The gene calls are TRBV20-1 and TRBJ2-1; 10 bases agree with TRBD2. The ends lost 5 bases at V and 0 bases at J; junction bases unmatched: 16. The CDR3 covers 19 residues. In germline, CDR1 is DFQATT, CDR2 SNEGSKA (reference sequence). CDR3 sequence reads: CSALSRTSGALRSYNEQFF. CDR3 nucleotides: TGCAGTGCTCTTAGTAGGACTAGCGGCGCTCTTCGCTCCTACAATGAGCAGTTCTTC.

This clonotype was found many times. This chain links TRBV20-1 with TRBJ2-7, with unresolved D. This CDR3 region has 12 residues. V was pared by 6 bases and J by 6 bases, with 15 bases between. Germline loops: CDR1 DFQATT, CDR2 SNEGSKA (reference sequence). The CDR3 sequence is CSANPPSSEQYF. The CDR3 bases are TGCAGTGCCAACCCTCCTAGTAGCGAGCAGTACTTC.

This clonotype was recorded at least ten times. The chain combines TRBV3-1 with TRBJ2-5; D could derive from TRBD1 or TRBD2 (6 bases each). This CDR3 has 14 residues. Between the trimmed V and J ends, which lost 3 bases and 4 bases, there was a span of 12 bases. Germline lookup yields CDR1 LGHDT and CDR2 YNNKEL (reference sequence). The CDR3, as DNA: TGTGCCAGCAGCCATTTTGGGGGGCGAGAGACCCAGTACTTC. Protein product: CASSHFGGRETQYF.

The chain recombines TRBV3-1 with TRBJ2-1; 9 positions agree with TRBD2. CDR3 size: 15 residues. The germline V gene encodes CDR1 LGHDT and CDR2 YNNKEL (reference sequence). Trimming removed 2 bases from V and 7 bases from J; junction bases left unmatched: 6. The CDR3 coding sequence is TGTGCCAGCAGCCAAATAGCGGGAGTGCCGAATGAGCAGTTCTTC. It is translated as CASSQIAGVPNEQFF.

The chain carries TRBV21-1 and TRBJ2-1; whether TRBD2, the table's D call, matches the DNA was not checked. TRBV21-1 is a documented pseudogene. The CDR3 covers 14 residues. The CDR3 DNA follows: TGTGCCAGCAGCAAAGTGGTGGGTGCGGGCGAGCAGTTCTTC. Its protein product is CASSKVVGAGEQFF.

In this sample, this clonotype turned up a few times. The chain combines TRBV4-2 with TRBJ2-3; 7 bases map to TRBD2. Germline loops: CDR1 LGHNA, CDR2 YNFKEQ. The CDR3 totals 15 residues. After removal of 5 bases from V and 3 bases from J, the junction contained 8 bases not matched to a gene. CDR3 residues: CASSGTGGGTDTQYF. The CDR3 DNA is TGTGCCAGCAGCGGAACGGGAGGAGGGACAGATACGCAGTATTTT.

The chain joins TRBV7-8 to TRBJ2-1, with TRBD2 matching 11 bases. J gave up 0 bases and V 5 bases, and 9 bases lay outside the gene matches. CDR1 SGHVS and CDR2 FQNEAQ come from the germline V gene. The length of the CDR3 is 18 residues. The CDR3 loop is CASSEGLAAQSSYNEQFF. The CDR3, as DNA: TGTGCCAGCAGCGAGGGACTAGCGGCACAGAGCTCCTACAATGAGCAGTTCTTC.

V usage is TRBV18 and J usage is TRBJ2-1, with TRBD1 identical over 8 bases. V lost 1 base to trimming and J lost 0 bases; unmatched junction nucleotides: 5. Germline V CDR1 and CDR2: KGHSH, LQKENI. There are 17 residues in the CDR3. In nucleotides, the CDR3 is TGTGCCAGCTCACCACGCCCGGGACAGGACTCCTACAATGAGCAGTTCTTC. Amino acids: CASSPRPGQDSYNEQFF.

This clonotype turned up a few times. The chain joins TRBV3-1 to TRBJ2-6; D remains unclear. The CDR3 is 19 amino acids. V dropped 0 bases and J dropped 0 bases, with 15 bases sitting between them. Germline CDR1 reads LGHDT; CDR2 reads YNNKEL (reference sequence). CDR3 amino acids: CASSQDVGRVNSGANVLTF. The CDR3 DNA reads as TGTGCCAGCAGCCAAGACGTGGGCAGAGTGAACTCTGGGGCCAACGTCCTGACTTTC. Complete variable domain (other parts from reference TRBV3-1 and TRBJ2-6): DTAVSQTPKYLVTQMGNDKSIKCEQNLGHDTMYWYKQDSKKFLKIMFSYNNKELIINETVPNRFSPKSPDKAHLNLHINSLELGDSAVYFCASSQDVGRVNSGANVLTFGAGSRLTVL.

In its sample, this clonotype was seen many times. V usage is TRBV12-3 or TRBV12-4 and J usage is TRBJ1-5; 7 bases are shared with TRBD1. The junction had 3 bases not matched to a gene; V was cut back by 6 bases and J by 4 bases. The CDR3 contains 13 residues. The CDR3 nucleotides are TGTGCCAGCAGAGACAGGGTTAATCAGCCCCAGCATTTT. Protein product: CASRDRVNQPQHF.

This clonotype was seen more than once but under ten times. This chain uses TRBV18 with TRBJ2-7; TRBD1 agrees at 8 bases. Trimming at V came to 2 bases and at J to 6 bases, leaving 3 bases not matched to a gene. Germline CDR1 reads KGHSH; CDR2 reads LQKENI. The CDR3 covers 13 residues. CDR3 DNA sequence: TGTGCCAGCTCACCAGGGACAGGACCCGAGCAGTACTTC. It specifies CASSPGTGPEQYF.

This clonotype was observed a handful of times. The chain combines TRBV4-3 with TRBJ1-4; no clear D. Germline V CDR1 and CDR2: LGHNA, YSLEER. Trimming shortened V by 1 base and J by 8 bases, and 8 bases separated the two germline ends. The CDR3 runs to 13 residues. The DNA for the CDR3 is TGCGCCAGCAGCCAAGTGGTTAAAGAAAAACTGTTTTTT. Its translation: CASSQVVKEKLFF.